The rows below give T cell receptor beta chains drawn from one sample of a study of type 1 regulatory T cells. These receptors are not linked to any known antigen. TCRdb called the reads again in MiXCR, with one record for every CDR3 protein. Among about 14,000 distinct CDR3 sequences listed, roughly 13% were seen once. Sequenced: cultured T cells, either the whole culture or a sorted T cell fraction (not recorded which). The source of these receptors is a human donor in good health. CDR3s include the opening cysteine and the closing phenylalanine or tryptophan.

J,V,CDR3
TRBJ2-3,TRBV20-1,CSAIPQGAGTDTQYF
TRBJ2-5,TRBV5-5,CASSYPGETQYF
TRBJ1-4,TRBV28,CASSSGQGSEKLFF
TRBJ2-1,TRBV20-1,CRVRDSGSSYNEQFF
TRBJ2-3,TRBV29-1,CSVETGSADTQYF
TRBJ1-1,TRBV20-1,CSARDQGQGPEAFF
TRBJ1-5,TRBV7-2,CASSTQKNQPQHF
TRBJ2-2,TRBV20-1,CSGVKRANTGELFF
TRBJ2-5,TRBV4-1,CASSQEPELAGGPFETQYF
TRBJ2-1,TRBV5-4,CASSHSGRANWNEQFF
TRBJ2-7,TRBV7-7,CASSLGQDFLMAPISYEQYF
TRBJ1-4,TRBV15,CATSRVRGEDEKLFF
TRBJ1-5,TRBV6-1,CASSENFWSNQPQHF
TRBJ2-7,TRBV5-1,CASSWGGQVVDEQYF
TRBJ2-1,TRBV7-9,CASSLLGGGEQFF
TRBJ2-7,TRBV9,CASSVFQTGTSMGYEQYF
TRBJ2-2,TRBV11-2,CASSLNPGGTGELFF
TRBJ1-1,TRBV5-5,CASSKYFGNTEAFF
TRBJ1-4,TRBV10-3,CAISGTENEKLFF
TRBJ2-5,TRBV7-9,CASSLGGRVLLGETQHF
TRBJ1-5,TRBV20-1,CSARQGNQPQHF
TRBJ2-5,TRBV20-1,CSARPQETQYF
TRBJ2-5,TRBV10-3,CAISDYGTKYQETQYF
TRBJ2-3,TRBV29-1,CSVVSSTDTQYF
TRBJ2-3,TRBV30,CAWSKGQGTGSKDTQYF
TRBJ2-7,TRBV5-4,CASSLRGTSYEQYF
TRBJ2-7,TRBV20-1,CSARDAPGRWNEQYF
TRBJ2-1,TRBV20-1,CSARMPLSSIGEQFF
TRBJ2-7,TRBV7-2,CASSRPGQGYEQYF
TRBJ2-2,TRBV7-2,CASSPRQGTNTGELFF
TRBJ2-7,TRBV7-9,CASSFSGGEQYF
TRBJ1-1,TRBV12-3/TRBV12-4,CASSSLRTWKVFF
TRBJ2-1,TRBV19,CASSILAGGPGEQFF
TRBJ2-3,TRBV30,CAWSGGFTDTQYF
TRBJ2-3,TRBV19,CSSRLLGTDTQYF
TRBJ2-5,TRBV6-6,CASRVQGRQETQYF
TRBJ1-2,TRBV20-1,CSARQNDRGTYGYTF
TRBJ2-7,TRBV28,CASSTWAGRQFTYF
TRBJ2-3,TRBV20-1,CSALRGGTDTQYF
TRBJ2-1,TRBV20-1,CSAIMYGGRHRGEQFF
TRBJ1-5,TRBV12-3/TRBV12-4,CASRGGVQPQHF
TRBJ2-5,TRBV5-1,CASSLGPTPGQETQYF
TRBJ2-7,TRBV6-1,CASSEVRGVEQYF
TRBJ2-3,TRBV27,CASSFQDSTDTQYF
TRBJ1-1,TRBV5-1,CASSQDTWNTEAFF
TRBJ1-2,TRBV7-2,CASSPSGLIYTF
TRBJ2-2,TRBV5-1,CASMSGIGRLGTGELFF
TRBJ2-5,TRBV29-1,CSVEDTLGGETQYF
TRBJ1-5,TRBV20-1,CSVRANSGSNQPQHF
TRBJ2-1,TRBV6-5,CASRRGTGFVEQFF
TRBJ1-2,TRBV10-3,CAISESGQVYGYTF
TRBJ1-6,TRBV7-9,CASSKVEGLNSPLHF
TRBJ2-7,TRBV7-2,CASSFRAGGPYEQYF
TRBJ2-5,TRBV29-1,CSVGQGWETQYF